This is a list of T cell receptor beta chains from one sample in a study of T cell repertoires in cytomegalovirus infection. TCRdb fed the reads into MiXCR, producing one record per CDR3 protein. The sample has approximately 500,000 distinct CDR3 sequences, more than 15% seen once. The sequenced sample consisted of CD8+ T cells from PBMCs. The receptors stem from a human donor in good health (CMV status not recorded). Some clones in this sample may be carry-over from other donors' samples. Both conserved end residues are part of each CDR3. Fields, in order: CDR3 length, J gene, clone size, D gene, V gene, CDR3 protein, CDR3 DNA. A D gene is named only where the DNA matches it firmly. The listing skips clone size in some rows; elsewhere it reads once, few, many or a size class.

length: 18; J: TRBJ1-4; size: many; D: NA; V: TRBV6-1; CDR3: CASSEARATRGTNEKLFF; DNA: TGTGCCAGCAGTGAAGCGAGGGCCACCAGAGGCACTAATGAAAAACTGTTTTTT
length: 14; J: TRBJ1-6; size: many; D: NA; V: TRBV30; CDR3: CAWSAGLGDSPLHF; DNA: TGTGCCTGGAGTGCCGGATTGGGGGATTCACCCCTCCACTTT
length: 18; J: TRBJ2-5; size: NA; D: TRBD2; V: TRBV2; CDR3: CASSELAGGPSVKETQYF; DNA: TGTGCCAGCAGTGAACTAGCGGGAGGGCCCTCGGTAAAAGAGACCCAGTACTTC
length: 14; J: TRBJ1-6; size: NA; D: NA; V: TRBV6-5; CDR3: CASSYSEGTRPLHF; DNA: TGTGCCAGCAGTTACTCGGAGGGGACCCGGCCCCTCCACTTT
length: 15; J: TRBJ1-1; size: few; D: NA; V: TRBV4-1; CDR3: CASSQGTAMNTEAFF; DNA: TGCGCCAGCAGCCAAGGAACGGCGATGAACACTGAAGCTTTCTTT
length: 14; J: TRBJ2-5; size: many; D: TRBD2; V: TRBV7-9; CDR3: CASSRTSGQETQYF; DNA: TGTGCCAGCAGCCGGACTAGCGGACAAGAGACCCAGTACTTC
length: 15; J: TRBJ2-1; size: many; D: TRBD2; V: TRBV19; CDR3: CASSIGGRGRNEQFF; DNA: TGTGCCAGTAGTATAGGAGGGAGGGGTAGAAATGAGCAGTTCTTC
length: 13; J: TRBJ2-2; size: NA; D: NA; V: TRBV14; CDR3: CASRSGGSGELFF; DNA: TGTGCCAGCAGATCTGGGGGATCCGGGGAGCTGTTTTTT
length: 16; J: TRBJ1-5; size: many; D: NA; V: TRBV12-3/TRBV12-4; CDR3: CASSFSPPGAGQPQHF; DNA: TGTGCCAGCAGTTTCTCCCCGCCAGGGGCAGGGCAGCCCCAGCATTTT
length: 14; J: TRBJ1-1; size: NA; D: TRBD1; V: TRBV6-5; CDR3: CASSYTGGNTEAFF; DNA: TGTGCCAGCAGTTACACAGGGGGCAACACTGAAGCTTTCTTT
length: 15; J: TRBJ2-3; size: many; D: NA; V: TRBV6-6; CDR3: CASSYSPNGADTQYF; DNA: TGTGCCAGCAGTTACTCCCCGAATGGGGCAGATACGCAGTATTTT
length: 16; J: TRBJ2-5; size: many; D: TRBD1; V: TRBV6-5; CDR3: CASAGWGQGNQETQYF; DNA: TGTGCCAGTGCCGGTTGGGGACAGGGTAACCAAGAGACCCAGTACTTC
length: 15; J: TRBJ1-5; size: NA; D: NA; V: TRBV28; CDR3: CASSLAGVGTQPQHF; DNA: TGTGCCAGCAGTTTGGCAGGGGTCGGGACGCAGCCCCAGCATTTT
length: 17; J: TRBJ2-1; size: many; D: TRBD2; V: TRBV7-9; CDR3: CASSLSGTSGGYNEQFF; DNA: TGTGCCAGCAGCTTAAGCGGGACTAGCGGGGGATACAATGAGCAGTTCTTC
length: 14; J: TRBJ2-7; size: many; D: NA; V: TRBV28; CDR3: CASSLGGLPYEQYF; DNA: TGTGCCAGCAGTTTAGGCGGGCTTCCCTACGAGCAGTACTTC
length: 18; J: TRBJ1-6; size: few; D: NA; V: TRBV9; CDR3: CASSAEGSAEGPAAPLHF; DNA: TGTGCCAGCAGCGCCGAGGGTAGCGCTGAGGGCCCGGCGGCACCCCTCCACTTT
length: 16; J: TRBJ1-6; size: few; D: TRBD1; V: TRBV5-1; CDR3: CASSSRDREVNSPLHF; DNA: TGCGCCAGCAGCTCCCGGGACAGGGAGGTTAACTCACCCCTCCACTTT
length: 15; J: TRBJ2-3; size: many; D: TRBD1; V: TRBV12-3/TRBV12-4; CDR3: CASSLFRGRTDTQYF; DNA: TGTGCCAGCAGTCTCTTTAGGGGGCGAACAGATACGCAGTATTTT
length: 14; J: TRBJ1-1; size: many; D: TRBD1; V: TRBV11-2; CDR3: CASSWGQPYTEAFF; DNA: TGTGCCAGCAGCTGGGGACAGCCTTACACTGAAGCTTTCTTT
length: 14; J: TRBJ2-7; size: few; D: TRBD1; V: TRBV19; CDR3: CASSRDSEDVEQYF; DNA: TGTGCCAGTAGCAGGGACAGTGAAGATGTCGAGCAGTACTTC
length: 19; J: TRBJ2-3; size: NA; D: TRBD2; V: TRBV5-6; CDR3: CASSLPTAGNPTSTDTQYF; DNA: TGTGCCAGCAGCCTCCCCACAGCGGGAAATCCCACTAGCACAGATACGCAGTATTTT
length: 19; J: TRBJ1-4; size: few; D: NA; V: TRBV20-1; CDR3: CSARDMGQELPGLDEKLFF; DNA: TGCAGTGCTAGAGATATGGGACAAGAGCTTCCAGGGCTGGATGAAAAACTGTTTTTT